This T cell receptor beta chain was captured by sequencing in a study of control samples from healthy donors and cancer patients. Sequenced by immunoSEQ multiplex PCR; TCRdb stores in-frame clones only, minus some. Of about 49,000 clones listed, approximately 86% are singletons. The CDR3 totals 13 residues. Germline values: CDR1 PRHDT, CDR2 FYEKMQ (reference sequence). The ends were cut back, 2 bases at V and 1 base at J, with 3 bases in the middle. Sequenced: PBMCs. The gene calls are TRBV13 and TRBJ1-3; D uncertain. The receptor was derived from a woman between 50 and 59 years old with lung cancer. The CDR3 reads CASSLRSGNTIYF. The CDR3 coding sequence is TGTGCCAGCAGCTTAAGATCTGGAAACACCATATATTTT. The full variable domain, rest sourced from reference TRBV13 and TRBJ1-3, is AAGVIQSPRHLIKEKRETATLKCYPIPRHDTVYWYQQGPGQDPQFLISFYEKMQSDKGSIPDRFSAQQFSDYHSELNMSSLELGDSALYFCASSLRSGNTIYFGEGSWLTVV.